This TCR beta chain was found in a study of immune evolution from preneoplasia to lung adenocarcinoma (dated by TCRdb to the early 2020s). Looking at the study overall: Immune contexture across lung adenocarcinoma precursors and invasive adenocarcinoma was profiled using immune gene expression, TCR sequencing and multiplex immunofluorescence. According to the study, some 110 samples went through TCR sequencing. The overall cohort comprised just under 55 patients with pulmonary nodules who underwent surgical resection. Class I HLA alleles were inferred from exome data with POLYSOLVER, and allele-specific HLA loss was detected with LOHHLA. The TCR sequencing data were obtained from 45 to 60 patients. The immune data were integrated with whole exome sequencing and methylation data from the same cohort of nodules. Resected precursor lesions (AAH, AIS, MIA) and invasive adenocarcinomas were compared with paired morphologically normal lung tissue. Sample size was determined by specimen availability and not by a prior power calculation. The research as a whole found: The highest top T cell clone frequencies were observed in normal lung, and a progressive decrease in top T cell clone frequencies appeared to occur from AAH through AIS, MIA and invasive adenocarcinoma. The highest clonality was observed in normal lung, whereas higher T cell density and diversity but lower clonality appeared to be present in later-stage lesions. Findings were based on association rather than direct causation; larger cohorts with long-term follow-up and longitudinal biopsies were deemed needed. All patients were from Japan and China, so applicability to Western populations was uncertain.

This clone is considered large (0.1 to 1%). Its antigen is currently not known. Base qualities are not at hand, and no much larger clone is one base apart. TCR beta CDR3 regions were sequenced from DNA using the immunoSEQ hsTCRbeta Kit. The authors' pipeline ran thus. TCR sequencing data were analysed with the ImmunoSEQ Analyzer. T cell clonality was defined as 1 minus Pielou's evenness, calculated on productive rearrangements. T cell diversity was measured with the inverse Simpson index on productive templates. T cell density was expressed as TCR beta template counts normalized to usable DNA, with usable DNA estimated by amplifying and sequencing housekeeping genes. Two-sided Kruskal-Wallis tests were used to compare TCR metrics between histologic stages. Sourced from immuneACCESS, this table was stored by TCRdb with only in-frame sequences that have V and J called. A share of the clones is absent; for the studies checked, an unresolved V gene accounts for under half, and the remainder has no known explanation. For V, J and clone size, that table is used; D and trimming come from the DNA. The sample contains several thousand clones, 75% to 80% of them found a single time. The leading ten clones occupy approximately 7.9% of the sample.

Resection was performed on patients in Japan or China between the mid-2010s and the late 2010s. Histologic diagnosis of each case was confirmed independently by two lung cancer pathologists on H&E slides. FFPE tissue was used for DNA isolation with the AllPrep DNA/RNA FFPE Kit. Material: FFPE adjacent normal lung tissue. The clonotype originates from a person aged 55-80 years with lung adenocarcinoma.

CDR3 loop: CASSLADRADTQYF. The nucleotides read TGCGCCAGCAGCTTGGCCGACAGGGCAGATACGCAGTATTTT. This chain joins TRBV5-1 to TRBJ2-3, with TRBD1 matching 7 junction bases. Trimming leaves V shorter by 0 bases and J shorter by 4 bases, with the junction holding 2 bases beyond the gene matches. Reading from cysteine to phenylalanine, the CDR3 counts 14 amino acids. The only DNA kept is the CDR3, 42 bases in frame from the first base. The germline V gene provides CDR1 SGHRS and CDR2 YFSETQ. With the portions outside the CDR3 filled from the reference TRBV5-1 and TRBJ2-3 genes, the complete variable region becomes KAGVTQTPRYLIKTRGQQVTLSCSPISGHRSVSWYQQTPGQGLQFLFEYFSETQRNKGNFPGRFSGRQFSNSRSEMNVSTLELGDSALYLCASSLADRADTQYFGPGTRLTVL.